The clone carrying this T cell receptor (beta chain) was seen at least ten times. Its target is not known. No patient had received any treatment before thyroid surgery. Trimming removed 5 bases from V and 3 bases from J; junction bases left unmatched: 3. This CDR3 has 14 residues. Germline V lookup: CDR1 SEHNR, CDR2 FQNEAQ (reference sequence). Original methodology: A distant-metastasis classifier for papillary thyroid cancer was built using CDR3 differences across clinicopathological groups. Via MiXCR, TCRdb re-called the PCR reads. V and J calls and clone size were set by TCRdb, not the authors. Of about 28,000 clones in the sample, less than 4% were seen once. The sample belongs to a study of metastatic and nonmetastatic thyroid tumors. Study details: Blood and tumor or nodule tissue repertoires from malignant and benign thyroid patients were compared.

Study conclusions and caveats: Reports indicated that malignant thyroid tumors showed significantly higher TCR beta diversity than benign nodules did, in blood and tumor.

The chain carries TRBV7-9 and TRBJ2-7, with 11 positions matching TRBD2. Sequenced sample: blood. This TCR was recovered from a male donor with papillary thyroid cancer or a benign thyroid nodule (not recorded which). Some clones in this sample may be carry-over from other donors' samples. The CDR3: CASSTGTSGYEQYF. The DNA for the CDR3 is TGTGCCAGCAGCACTGGGACTAGCGGCTACGAGCAGTACTTC.